The 14 T cell receptor beta chains listed next were all sequenced from one sample in a study of blood T cell repertoires in COVID-19. The method was immunoSEQ multiplex PCR; TCRdb's version includes in-frame clones alone and lacks a portion of them. The repertoire consists of hundreds of thousands of clones, with roughly nine tenths occurring once and the leading ten covering approximately 1.2%. The sequenced sample consisted of PBMCs or T cells enriched from blood (not recorded which). These receptors all stem from a man aged 25 to 40 who had recovered from COVID-19.

Regarding this clone: Other DNA sequences within the sample encode an identical CDR3. The chain links TRBV28 to TRBJ1-1, with 9 bases lining up with TRBD1. This CDR3 contains 12 residues. Per the germline V gene, CDR1 is MDHEN and CDR2 is SYDVKM. V lost 6 bases and J lost 4; bases outside the gene matches: 0. The CDR3 spells CASRTGGTEAFF. In DNA form, the CDR3 reads TGTGCCAGCAGGACAGGGGGCACTGAAGCTTTCTTT.

Comment on this clone: This sample includes further DNA sequences coding for the same CDR3. This rearrangement joins TRBV3-1 (or the pseudogene TRBV3-2) to TRBJ1-2, with 8 nucleotides matching TRBD1. Germline V gene lookup returns CDR1 LGHDT and CDR2 YNNKEL (reference sequence). The CDR3 loop spans 14 amino acids. Trimming cost V 1 base and J 8 bases; bases outside gene matches: 6. The CDR3 loop is CASSQGQGASGYTF. The CDR3 nucleotides are TGTGCCAGCAGCCAAGGTCAGGGGGCGAGCGGCTACACCTTC.

The rearrangement joins TRBV14 to TRBJ2-3; 8 bases line up with TRBD1. The J segment lost 3 bases and the V segment lost 3 bases, leaving 2 bases of the junction unmatched. Germline CDR1 and CDR2: SGHDN and FVKESK. The CDR3 is 14 amino acids. CDR3 DNA sequence: TGTGCCAGCAGCCATGGACAGGGAACAGATACGCAGTATTTT. It yields the protein CASSHGQGTDTQYF.

The chain carries TRBV7-3 and TRBJ2-1; 8 nucleotides agree with TRBD2. The CDR3 is made up of 15 amino acids. Germline CDR1 SGHTA, CDR2 FQGTGA. Trimming cost V 5 bases and J 9 bases; bases outside gene matches: 12. CDR3 loop: CASSPQSGSVGEQFF. In nucleotides, the CDR3 is TGTGCCAGCAGCCCCCAAAGCGGGAGCGTCGGTGAGCAGTTCTTC.

V gene TRBV7-2 combines with J gene TRBJ2-7; the match to TRBD2 covers 8 bases. Germline V gene sequence: CDR1 SGHTA, CDR2 FQGNSA. The V and J ends lost 5 bases and 3 bases, in that order; junction bases with no gene match: 9. The CDR3 runs 15 residues. The CDR3 DNA follows: TGTGCCAGCAGCCTAACTAGCGGAGGGGGCTACGAGCAGTACTTC. Its translation is CASSLTSGGGYEQYF.

The rearrangement uses TRBV5-6 and TRBJ2-4; D perhaps matches TRBD2 (5 bases). In germline, CDR1 is SGHDT, CDR2 YYEEEE. The CDR3 is made up of 14 amino acids. Trimming took off 4 bases at V and 8 bases at J, with 16 bases between the two ends. The CDR3 region is CASSPGIAGDIQYF. DNA for the CDR3: TGTGCCAGCAGCCCCGGGATAGCCGGGGACATTCAGTACTTC.

CDR3 in DNA: TGTGCCAGCAGCTCGTCAGGGTTTGCTAATGAAAAACTGTTTTTT. Translation gives CASSSSGFANEKLFF. V usage is TRBV7-8 and J usage is TRBJ1-4, with D perhaps TRBD1 (5 bases). This CDR3 region has 15 residues. CDR1 is SGHVS and CDR2 is FQNEAQ in the germline V gene. Trimming pared 4 bases from V and 3 bases from J, leaving 12 bases between.

DNA for the CDR3: TGTGCCAGCAGTTTGCAGGGGTTATGGCCCCAGCATTTT. It specifies CASSLQGLWPQHF. This chain connects TRBV12-3 or TRBV12-4 to TRBJ1-5, with D possibly matching TRBD1 (6 bases). V lost 3 bases to trimming and J lost 9 bases, with 12 bases between them. This CDR3 has 13 residues.

The chain has TRBV7-2 and TRBJ2-7; D might be TRBD2 (5 bases). CDR1 is SGHTA and CDR2 is FQGNSA in the germline V gene. This CDR3 comprises 17 residues. The V end was cut by 5 bases, the J end by 3 bases, with 23 bases between. Here the CDR3 reads CASSPPAAQAGGYEQYF. The CDR3 bases are TGTGCCAGCAGCCCACCGGCGGCCCAGGCGGGTGGCTACGAGCAGTACTTC.

The chain uses TRBV28 and TRBJ1-1; D remains ambiguous. V lost 2 bases to trimming and J lost 3 bases, with 7 bases between them. Germline-derived CDR1 and CDR2 are MDHEN and SYDVKM. This CDR3 spans 13 amino acids. In DNA form, the CDR3 reads TGTGCCAGCAGTTTAGACGGGTACACTGAAGCTTTCTTT. Translating it yields CASSLDGYTEAFF.

The chain links TRBV6-5 to TRBJ1-1; D is ambiguous. Germline values: CDR1 MNHEY, CDR2 SVGAGI. V was cut by 6 bases and J by 1 base, with 9 bases left in between. The CDR3 is 13 amino acids. CDR3 region: CASSRLRNTEAFF. Here the CDR3 DNA reads TGTGCCAGCAGCCGATTGAGGAACACTGAAGCTTTCTTT.

This chain joins TRBV28 and TRBJ1-2; D perhaps matches TRBD1 (6 bases). The germline gives CDR1 MDHEN, CDR2 SYDVKM. This CDR3 contains 14 residues. V lost 7 bases, J lost 3 bases, and 15 bases lay in between. In nucleotides, the CDR3 is TGTGCCAGCACCCTAGGGGGGGCCTACTATGGCTACACCTTC. Translating it yields CASTLGGAYYGYTF.

This clone was seen a single time. The chain links TRBV7-2 to TRBJ2-7, with D maybe TRBD1 (6 bases). CDR3 length equals 14 residues. V was trimmed by 1 base and J by 3 bases, leaving 10 bases between them. The germline V gene has CDR1 SGHTA and CDR2 FQGNSA. CDR3 residues: CASSLGDTIYEQYF. The CDR3 region has the DNA TGTGCCAGCAGCTTAGGGGACACTATCTACGAGCAGTACTTC.

The J gene is TRBJ2-1, the V gene TRBV7-9, with TRBD2 identical over 7 bases. This CDR3 comprises 16 residues. Germline V gene lookup returns CDR1 SEHNR and CDR2 FQNEAQ (reference sequence). After removal of 5 bases from V and 0 bases from J, the junction contained 7 bases not matched to a gene. The CDR3 DNA sequence: TGTGCCAGCAGCAGCGGGACTCCGAGCTCCTACAATGAGCAGTTCTTC. It yields the protein CASSSGTPSSYNEQFF. Full variable domain (missing parts from reference TRBV7-9 and TRBJ2-1): DTGVSQNPRHKITKRGQNVTFRCDPISEHNRLYWYRQTLGQGPEFLTYFQNEAQLEKSRLLSDRFSAERPKGSFSTLEIQRTEQGDSAMYLCASSSGTPSSYNEQFFGPGTRLTVL.